These T cell receptor beta chains were read from a single sample in a study of Ad26.COV2.S vaccination and SARS-CoV-2 variants. The method was immunoSEQ multiplex PCR; TCRdb's version includes in-frame clones alone and lacks a portion of them. The table records about 400,000 clones, 80% to 90% of them present only once. The sample here was peripheral blood, taken in a trial of Ad26.COV2.S vaccine versus placebo. The receptor set was obtained from a person aged 18-65 years who received the Ad26.COV2.S COVID-19 vaccine or a placebo. Each CDR3 is given with its conserved first and last residue. Each record gives: CDR3 protein, CDR3 DNA, clone size, D gene, V gene, J gene. A D gene is named only where the DNA matches it firmly. A clone size is listed for some rows: how often the clone was seen (once, few, many), or a class if it is expanded.

CDR3: CASSQGVRRGVKETQYF
DNA: TGTGCCAGCAGCCAAGGAGTCCGGCGGGGGGTAAAAGAGACCCAGTACTTC
size: .
D: TRBD2
V: TRBV14
J: TRBJ2-5

CDR3: CASSFGGSSYEQYF
DNA: TGTGCCAGCAGTTTCGGTGGCAGCTCCTACGAGCAGTACTTC
size: .
D: .
V: TRBV28
J: TRBJ2-7

CDR3: CSAGDRTEAFF
DNA: TGCAGTGCCGGCGACAGGACTGAAGCTTTCTTT
size: .
D: .
V: TRBV20-1
J: TRBJ1-1

CDR3: CASSSQVGGSYEQYF
DNA: TGTGCCAGCAGCTCGCAGGTTGGGGGCTCCTACGAGCAGTACTTC
size: few
D: .
V: TRBV5-5
J: TRBJ2-7

CDR3: CASSLGGTGGETQYF
DNA: TGTGCCAGCAGCTTGGGAGGGACAGGGGGAGAGACCCAGTACTTC
size: .
D: TRBD1
V: TRBV5-5
J: TRBJ2-5

CDR3: CASSRTSGTDTQYF
DNA: TGTGCCAGCAGCAGGACTAGCGGCACAGATACGCAGTATTTT
size: .
D: TRBD2
V: TRBV3-1/TRBV3-2
J: TRBJ2-3

CDR3: CASSYFIYEQYF
DNA: TGTGCCAGCAGTTACTTCATCTACGAGCAGTACTTC
size: .
D: .
V: TRBV6-6
J: TRBJ2-7

CDR3: CASSQDAGGVYEQYF
DNA: TGCGCCAGCAGCCAAGATGCAGGGGGGGTCTACGAGCAGTACTTC
size: .
D: .
V: TRBV4-1
J: TRBJ2-7

CDR3: CASSTLRGGEAFF
DNA: TGTGCCAGTAGTACTCTCCGGGGTGGAGAAGCTTTCTTT
size: .
D: .
V: TRBV19
J: TRBJ1-1

CDR3: CASSRRQLNYGYTF
DNA: TGCGCCAGCAGCCGTCGACAGCTTAACTATGGCTACACCTTC
size: .
D: .
V: TRBV5-1
J: TRBJ1-2

CDR3: CASSLAGARGDGYTF
DNA: TGTGCCAGCAGCTTAGCGGGGGCGCGAGGTGACGGCTACACCTTC
size: .
D: .
V: TRBV7-8
J: TRBJ1-2

CDR3: CASSLVGEQFF
DNA: TGTGCCAGCAGCTTAGTGGGGGAGCAGTTCTTC
size: once
D: .
V: TRBV7-2
J: TRBJ2-1

CDR3: CAAGGMAAGTEAFF
DNA: TGTGCCGCCGGGGGGATGGCAGCGGGGACTGAAGCTTTCTTT
size: .
D: .
V: TRBV19
J: TRBJ1-1

CDR3: CASSLAEAYGYTF
DNA: TGTGCCAGCAGTTTAGCGGAAGCCTATGGCTACACCTTC
size: once
D: .
V: TRBV12-3/TRBV12-4
J: TRBJ1-2

CDR3: CASSLAQRGYTF
DNA: TGTGCCAGCAGCTTAGCTCAGAGGGGCTACACCTTC
size: .
D: .
V: TRBV7-9
J: TRBJ1-2

CDR3: CASSFFSGGLNEQFF
DNA: TGTGCCAGCAGCTTTTTTAGCGGGGGGTTGAATGAGCAGTTCTTC
size: .
D: TRBD2
V: TRBV7-9
J: TRBJ2-1

CDR3: CASSIRARSGGSEQFF
DNA: TGTGCCAGTAGTATACGGGCGCGGTCGGGGGGCAGTGAGCAGTTCTTC
size: .
D: .
V: TRBV19
J: TRBJ2-1

CDR3: CASSRFIEQNEQYF
DNA: TGTGCCAGCAGCCGTTTTATTGAGCAGAACGAGCAGTACTTC
size: once
D: .
V: TRBV3-1/TRBV3-2
J: TRBJ2-7

CDR3: CASSYSYRSPLHF
DNA: TGTGCCAGCAGTTACTCGTACCGTTCACCCCTCCACTTT
size: .
D: .
V: TRBV6-5
J: TRBJ1-6

CDR3: CASSQEPGQNTGELFF
DNA: TGCGCCAGCAGCCAGGAACCGGGACAGAACACCGGGGAGCTGTTTTTT
size: .
D: .
V: TRBV4-1
J: TRBJ2-2

CDR3: CASSEGPKGIIGNQPQHF
DNA: TGTGCCAGCAGTGAGGGCCCTAAAGGCATAATAGGCAATCAGCCCCAGCATTTT
size: .
D: .
V: TRBV2
J: TRBJ1-5

CDR3: CAIRTGTSGEDTGELFF
DNA: TGTGCCATCAGAACCGGGACTAGCGGGGAGGACACCGGGGAGCTGTTTTTT
size: .
D: TRBD2
V: TRBV10-3
J: TRBJ2-2

CDR3: CASSTGTQKVGYTF
DNA: TGTGCCAGCAGTACCGGGACGCAAAAGGTCGGCTACACCTTC
size: .
D: .
V: TRBV6-5
J: TRBJ1-2

CDR3: CASDSWDRGTGNTIYF
DNA: TGTGCCAGCGACTCTTGGGACAGGGGGACTGGAAACACCATATATTTT
size: .
D: TRBD1
V: TRBV6-4
J: TRBJ1-3

CDR3: CASSPWRLYNEQFF
DNA: TGTGCCAGCAGCCCGTGGAGGCTTTACAATGAGCAGTTCTTC
size: .
D: .
V: TRBV16
J: TRBJ2-1

CDR3: CASSSTGGEAFF
DNA: TGTGCCAGCAGTTCCACAGGGGGTGAAGCTTTCTTT
size: .
D: TRBD1
V: TRBV12-3/TRBV12-4
J: TRBJ1-1

CDR3: CASSFRGVLDEKLFF
DNA: TGTGCCAGCAGCTTCAGGGGTGTGTTGGATGAAAAACTGTTTTTT
size: .
D: .
V: TRBV11-2
J: TRBJ1-4

CDR3: CATSRDTRPEAFF
DNA: TGTGCCACCAGCAGAGACACAAGGCCTGAAGCTTTCTTT
size: .
D: .
V: TRBV15
J: TRBJ1-1

CDR3: CASVGPHEQYF
DNA: TGTGCCAGCGTAGGGCCCCACGAGCAGTACTTC
size: .
D: .
V: TRBV27
J: TRBJ2-7